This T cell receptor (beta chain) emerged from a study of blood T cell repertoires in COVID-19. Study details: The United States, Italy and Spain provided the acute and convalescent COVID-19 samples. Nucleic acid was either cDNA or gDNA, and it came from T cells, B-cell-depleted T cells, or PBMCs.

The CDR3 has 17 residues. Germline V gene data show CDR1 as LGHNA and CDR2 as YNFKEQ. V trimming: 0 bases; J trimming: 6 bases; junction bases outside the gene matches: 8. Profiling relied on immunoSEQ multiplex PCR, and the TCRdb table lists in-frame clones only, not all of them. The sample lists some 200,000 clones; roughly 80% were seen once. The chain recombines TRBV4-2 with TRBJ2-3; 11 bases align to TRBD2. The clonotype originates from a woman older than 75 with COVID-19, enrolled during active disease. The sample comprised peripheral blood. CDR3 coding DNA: TGTGCCAGCAGCCAAGACCCCGCTAGCGGGGGGCGGGATACGCAGTATTTT. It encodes CASSQDPASGGRDTQYF.